This TCR beta chain was observed in a study of blood T cell repertoires in COVID-19. Study overall: Samples came from the United States, Italy and Spain, spanning acute and convalescent COVID-19.

The data were produced by immunoSEQ multiplex PCR, yet TCRdb's version contains in-frame clones alone and is incomplete. The top ten clones hold approximately 4.9% of a sample with around 220,000 clones, roughly 82% of them seen once. This clone was counted a single time. Per the germline V gene, CDR1 is SGHRS and CDR2 is YFSETQ. The CDR3 contains 16 residues. V lost 1 base to trimming and J lost 9 bases, with 17 bases between them. The sequenced sample was peripheral blood. The receptor was derived from a woman aged 80 or over with active or convalescent COVID-19. The genes are TRBV5-1 and TRBJ1-6; the D gene is possibly TRBD1 (6 bases). As DNA, the CDR3 is TGCGCCAGCAGCTTGAATCGGGGGGCCGGCGGTTCACCCCTCCACTTT. This translates into CASSLNRGAGGSPLHF.